These T cell receptor beta chains were read from a single sample in a study of CD8+CD57+ T cells in acquired aplastic anemia. A single record per CDR3 protein comes from TCRdb applying MiXCR to the reads. Of 200,000 to 300,000 distinct CDR3 sequences detected, around 82% appear once; the ten largest clones hold about 41%. What was sequenced was sorted CD4+, CD8+, or CD8+CD57+ T cells (not recorded which) from PBMCs. These receptors originate from a human donor with aplastic anemia. CDR3s include the opening cysteine and the closing phenylalanine or tryptophan. The order of the fields is V gene, J gene, CDR3 protein.

v_gene: TRBV7-2
j_gene: TRBJ2-2
CDR3aa: CASSFVVGEVFF

v_gene: TRBV7-2
j_gene: TRBJ2-1
CDR3aa: CASSLGLAGDNQQFF

v_gene: TRBV12-3/TRBV12-4
j_gene: TRBJ1-5
CDR3aa: CASSTGSNQPQHF

v_gene: TRBV11-2
j_gene: TRBJ2-2
CDR3aa: CASGGTRWKNTGELFF

v_gene: TRBV5-5
j_gene: TRBJ2-1
CDR3aa: CASQPLTSYNEQFF

v_gene: TRBV29-1
j_gene: TRBJ1-2
CDR3aa: CSVEGTGGWGGYTF

v_gene: TRBV2
j_gene: TRBJ2-1
CDR3aa: CASGFGASGTQQFF

v_gene: TRBV2
j_gene: TRBJ2-3
CDR3aa: CVGRAGGTDTQYF

v_gene: TRBV9
j_gene: TRBJ2-2
CDR3aa: CASSLTTGRNHPELFF

v_gene: TRBV7-9
j_gene: TRBJ2-3
CDR3aa: CASSLVPGEQFLEF

v_gene: TRBV7-9
j_gene: TRBJ2-1
CDR3aa: CASSHWDSQGRQYQFF

v_gene: TRBV9
j_gene: TRBJ2-3
CDR3aa: CASSATGASADTYF

v_gene: TRBV5-1
j_gene: TRBJ2-3
CDR3aa: CASRSGGLGATQYF

v_gene: TRBV2
j_gene: TRBJ2-1
CDR3aa: CASSQSGIWGEQFF

v_gene: TRBV20-1
j_gene: TRBJ1-1
CDR3aa: CRITLGTSSFF

v_gene: TRBV7-8
j_gene: TRBJ2-3
CDR3aa: CASSLAGSPDTHF

v_gene: TRBV9
j_gene: TRBJ1-2
CDR3aa: CASSPWACGYTF

v_gene: TRBV20-1
j_gene: TRBJ2-5
CDR3aa: CSAVNSDYTQYF

v_gene: TRBV6-2/TRBV6-3
j_gene: TRBJ2-7
CDR3aa: CASTRLGHEQYF

v_gene: TRBV7-6
j_gene: TRBJ2-3
CDR3aa: CASTLGGGPDRPYF

v_gene: TRBV9
j_gene: TRBJ2-3
CDR3aa: CASGVGLEDQDSEYF

v_gene: TRBV7-6
j_gene: TRBJ2-6
CDR3aa: CASSSQGSSGANVLTF

v_gene: TRBV2
j_gene: TRBJ1-5
CDR3aa: CASGDGRTDTQHF

v_gene: TRBV7-9
j_gene: TRBJ2-5
CDR3aa: CASSLERRREETQYF

v_gene: TRBV7-9
j_gene: TRBJ1-6
CDR3aa: CATRGARGMKYLGHF

v_gene: TRBV25-1
j_gene: TRBJ1-2
CDR3aa: CATSNHGQAYDYYF

v_gene: TRBV7-9
j_gene: TRBJ2-3
CDR3aa: CASSFGEPEADTQYF

v_gene: TRBV7-9
j_gene: TRBJ2-5
CDR3aa: CASSFQGTQETQYF

v_gene: TRBV5-6
j_gene: TRBJ1-5
CDR3aa: CASSLERVGGQPQHF

v_gene: TRBV7-3
j_gene: TRBJ2-3
CDR3aa: CASGPGGSTDTHF

v_gene: TRBV7-3
j_gene: TRBJ2-3
CDR3aa: CASSSGGNAVEYF

v_gene: TRBV7-2
j_gene: TRBJ2-7
CDR3aa: CASSGRGRADEQYF

v_gene: TRBV2
j_gene: TRBJ2-1
CDR3aa: CASSYSGRDQDNEQFF

v_gene: TRBV7-3
j_gene: TRBJ2-7
CDR3aa: CASSSSTTWGETQF

v_gene: TRBV11-3
j_gene: TRBJ2-1
CDR3aa: CASSLDLTASYNEQFF

v_gene: TRBV7-9
j_gene: TRBJ2-5
CDR3aa: CASSLAGKQGTQYF

v_gene: TRBV4-1
j_gene: TRBJ2-5
CDR3aa: CASSQLVRGETQYF

v_gene: TRBV7-3
j_gene: TRBJ2-3
CDR3aa: CASSLAGGHDIRCF

v_gene: TRBV7-2
j_gene: TRBJ2-1
CDR3aa: CASSFPRGGGSEEQFF

v_gene: TRBV9
j_gene: TRBJ1-3
CDR3aa: CASSGGDRQGGNTIYF

v_gene: TRBV6-5
j_gene: TRBJ1-5
CDR3aa: CASSQGGGNGQDEHF

v_gene: TRBV29-1
j_gene: TRBJ1-2
CDR3aa: CSVDGIYGYTF

v_gene: TRBV10-3
j_gene: TRBJ1-1
CDR3aa: CAISQTGHTDEEYF

v_gene: TRBV19
j_gene: TRBJ1-2
CDR3aa: CASRSPLHRGGGYTF

v_gene: TRBV7-9
j_gene: TRBJ1-5
CDR3aa: CASSSSQGSNQPQHF

v_gene: TRBV7-3
j_gene: TRBJ2-5
CDR3aa: CASSPHGDWRALSYF

v_gene: TRBV9
j_gene: TRBJ2-3
CDR3aa: CASSLDRGAPTSNF

v_gene: TRBV11-2
j_gene: TRBJ2-1
CDR3aa: CASSLPREAGKNEQFF

v_gene: TRBV15
j_gene: TRBJ2-7
CDR3aa: CATSASTLNYEQYF

v_gene: TRBV2
j_gene: TRBJ2-3
CDR3aa: CASGVGGTDTQSF

v_gene: TRBV7-9
j_gene: TRBJ1-6
CDR3aa: CASSLQRSGYNAQLHF

v_gene: TRBV5-1
j_gene: TRBJ1-2
CDR3aa: CASSDATGPNYTF

v_gene: TRBV6-1
j_gene: TRBJ1-5
CDR3aa: CASKVGVSRNQPQHF

v_gene: TRBV20-1
j_gene: TRBJ1-3
CDR3aa: CSARDLLPQGNTIYF

v_gene: TRBV7-9
j_gene: TRBJ2-5
CDR3aa: CASSIHSGRETQYF

v_gene: TRBV7-3
j_gene: TRBJ2-7
CDR3aa: CASSLTGRSYEQYF

v_gene: TRBV7-3
j_gene: TRBJ2-6
CDR3aa: CASTSGRVSYGAKFLTF

v_gene: TRBV20-1
j_gene: TRBJ2-5
CDR3aa: CSARSGGGEETQYF